This TCR beta chain was identified in a study of tumor-infiltrating lymphocytes in primary liver carcinoma. Germline V gene lookup returns CDR1 SQVTM and CDR2 ANQGSEA. CDR3 length: 13 amino acids. The J segment lost 8 bases and the V segment lost 3 bases, leaving 9 bases of the junction unmatched. From approximately 550 ng of total RNA, TCR beta-specific cDNA was reverse-transcribed using a constant-region primer. For TCR beta, libraries were produced by three nested multiplex PCR rounds using slightly modified ARM-PCR. Amplification in the first two PCR rounds was performed using TRBV1-TRBV30 forward primers and a C-beta reverse primer for approximately 10 cycles each. MiXCR was run by TCRdb on the multiplex PCR reads, yielding one entry per CDR3 protein. In the table there are about 320,000 distinct CDR3 sequences, 45% to 70% of which are singletons. For blood RNA, unsorted whole blood served as the source, and germline DNA was extracted too.

This clonotype came up once. The source material was peripheral blood. The TCR originated in a woman aged 25 to 39 with primary liver carcinoma and hepatitis B virus infection. J is TRBJ2-7 and V is TRBV29-1; 8 bases line up with TRBD1. DNA of the CDR3: TGCAGCGTTGAGACGACAGGGGCGTACAAGCAGTACTTC. Translated, it gives CSVETTGAYKQYF.